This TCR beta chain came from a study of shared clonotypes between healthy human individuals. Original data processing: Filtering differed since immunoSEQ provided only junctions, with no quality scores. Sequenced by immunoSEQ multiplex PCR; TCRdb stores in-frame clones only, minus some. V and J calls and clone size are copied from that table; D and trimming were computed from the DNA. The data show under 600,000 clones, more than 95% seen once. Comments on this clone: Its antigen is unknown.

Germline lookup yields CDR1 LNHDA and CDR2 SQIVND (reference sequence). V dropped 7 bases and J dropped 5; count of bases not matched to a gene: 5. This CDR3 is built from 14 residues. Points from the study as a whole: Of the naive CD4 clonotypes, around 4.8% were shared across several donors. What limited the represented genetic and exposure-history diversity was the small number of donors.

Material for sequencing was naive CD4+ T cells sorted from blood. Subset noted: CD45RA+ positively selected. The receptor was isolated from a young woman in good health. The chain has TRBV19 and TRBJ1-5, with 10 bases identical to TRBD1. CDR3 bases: TGTGCCAGTAAAAGACAGGGGGCTGATCAGCCCCAGCATTTT. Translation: CASKRQGADQPQHF.